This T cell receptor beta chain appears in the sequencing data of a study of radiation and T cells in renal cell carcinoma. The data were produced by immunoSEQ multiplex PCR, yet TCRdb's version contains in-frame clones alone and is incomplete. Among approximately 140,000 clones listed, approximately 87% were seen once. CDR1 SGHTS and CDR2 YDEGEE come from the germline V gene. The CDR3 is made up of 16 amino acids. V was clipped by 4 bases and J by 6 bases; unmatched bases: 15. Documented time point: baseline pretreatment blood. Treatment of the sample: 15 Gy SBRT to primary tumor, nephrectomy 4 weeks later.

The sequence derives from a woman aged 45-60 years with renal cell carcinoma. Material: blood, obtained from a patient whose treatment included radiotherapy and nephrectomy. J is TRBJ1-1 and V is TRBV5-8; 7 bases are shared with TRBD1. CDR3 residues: CASSPGQPGRFAEAFF. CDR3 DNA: TGTGCCAGCAGCCCGGGACAGCCCGGGCGATTCGCTGAAGCTTTCTTT.